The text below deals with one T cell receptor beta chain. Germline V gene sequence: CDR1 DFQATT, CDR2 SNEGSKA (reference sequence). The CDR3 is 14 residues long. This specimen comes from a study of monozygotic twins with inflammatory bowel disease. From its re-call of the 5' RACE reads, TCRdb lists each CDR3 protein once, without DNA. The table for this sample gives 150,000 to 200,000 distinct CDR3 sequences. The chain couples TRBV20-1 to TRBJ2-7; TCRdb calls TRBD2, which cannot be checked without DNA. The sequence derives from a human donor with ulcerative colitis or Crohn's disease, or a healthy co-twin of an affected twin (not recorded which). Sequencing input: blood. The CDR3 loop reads CSASRGLAGNEQYF.